A single sample is the source of the 32 T cell receptor beta chains below, sequenced in a study of blood T cell repertoires in COVID-19. This table comes from immunoSEQ multiplex PCR, and its TCRdb copy is limited to in-frame clones, with some not included. The table records 120,000 to 150,000 clones, around 82% of them present only once. The specimen sequenced was peripheral blood. The receptors were gathered from a man between 60 and 70 years old with active or convalescent COVID-19.

The chain employs TRBV5-6 and TRBJ1-4, with D possibly being TRBD1 (5 bases). Trimming left V 3 bases short and J 8 bases short, with 23 bases between. CDR1 and CDR2 (germline): SGHDT, YYEEEE. CDR3 length equals 17 residues. The CDR3 nucleotides are TGTGCCAGCAGCTCCCTCCGTGGGTTGGGGGGGAGAGAAAAACTGTTTTTT. Protein: CASSSLRGLGGREKLFF. The full variable domain, its missing parts supplied by reference TRBV5-6 and TRBJ1-4, is DAGVTQSPTHLIKTRGQQVTLRCSPKSGHDTVSWYQQALGQGPQFIFQYYEEEERQRGNFPDRFSGHQFPNYSSELNVNALLLGDSALYLCASSSLRGLGGREKLFFGSGTQLSVL.

This clone turned up a few times. The chain uses TRBV7-9 and TRBJ1-2; D remains ambiguous. Per germline, CDR1 SEHNR and CDR2 FQNEAQ (reference sequence). CDR3 length equals 12 residues. The germline V and J ends were trimmed by 1 base and 7 bases, with 7 bases remaining between them. CDR3 in amino acids: CASSLERSGYTF. The CDR3 DNA is TGTGCCAGCAGCTTAGAGCGAAGTGGCTACACCTTC. Full variable domain (outside the CDR3, taken from reference TRBV7-9 and TRBJ1-2): DTGVSQNPRHKITKRGQNVTFRCDPISEHNRLYWYRQTLGQGPEFLTYFQNEAQLEKSRLLSDRFSAERPKGSFSTLEIQRTEQGDSAMYLCASSLERSGYTFGSGTRLTVV.

The gene calls are TRBV20-1 and TRBJ1-5; D gene uncertain. CDR3 length equals 13 residues. CDR1 is DFQATT, CDR2 SNEGSKA, per germline (reference sequence). The V and J ends lost 3 bases and 5 bases respectively, with 11 bases between them. Written as DNA, the CDR3 is TGCAGTGCTAGTATGGGGAGTGATCAGCCCCAGCATTTT. It is translated as CSASMGSDQPQHF.

The chain combines TRBV5-4 with TRBJ2-1; tentative D call: TRBD2 (6 bases). CDR3 length: 17 residues. Germline assignment: CDR1 SGHNT and CDR2 YYREEE (reference sequence). Trimming cost V 2 bases and J 1 base, with 16 bases left between them. The DNA of the CDR3 is TGTGCCAGCAGCTTTGCATCCGGGACTCCATCCTACAATGAGCAGTTCTTC. Residues: CASSFASGTPSYNEQFF.

This clone was detected only a few times. V and J are TRBV28 and TRBJ2-2, with D perhaps matching TRBD1 (6 bases). Trimming left V 7 bases short and J 7 bases short, with 19 bases between. This CDR3 is built from 15 residues. From germline, CDR1 is MDHEN and CDR2 SYDVKM. CDR3 region: CASISTGPDGGELFF. The CDR3 DNA reads as TGTGCCAGCATCTCGACAGGACCGGACGGCGGGGAGCTGTTTTTT.

The gene calls are TRBV5-1 and TRBJ1-1; 7 bases fit TRBD1. After removal of 4 bases from V and 0 bases from J, the junction contained 3 bases not matched to a gene. CDR3 length: 14 amino acids. Germline V lookup: CDR1 SGHRS, CDR2 YFSETQ. CDR3 nucleotides: TGCGCCAGCAGCGAACAGGGGTTGAACACTGAAGCTTTCTTT. This codes for CASSEQGLNTEAFF.

The CDR3 DNA is TGTGCCAGCAGCTTAGGAGGCGGGGCTGGTCTGTTCTTC. Its translation: CASSLGGGAGLFF. This chain connects TRBV7-2 to TRBJ2-1, with a tentative D call TRBD2 (6 bases). Germline CDR1 reads SGHTA; CDR2 reads FQGNSA. With 1 base removed from V and 15 bases from J, the gap between germline ends came to 16 bases. The CDR3 length is 13 residues.

J is TRBJ1-1 and V is TRBV28; D unresolved. The CDR3 length is 11 residues. The V gene's germline CDR1 is MDHEN and CDR2 SYDVKM. The V end lost 6 bases, the J end lost 2 bases, and 4 bases lay between the germline ends. In DNA form, the CDR3 reads TGTGCCAGCAGACTTAACACTGAAGCTTTCTTT. It encodes CASRLNTEAFF.

The chain carries TRBV7-9 and TRBJ2-4; the D gene is possibly TRBD2 (5 bases). The CDR3 has 14 residues. Trimming cost V 1 base and J 5 bases, with 9 bases left between them. CDR1 is SEHNR, CDR2 FQNEAQ, per germline (reference sequence). The CDR3 spells CASSLGGHQNIQYF. The CDR3 bases are TGTGCCAGCAGCTTAGGAGGGCATCAAAACATTCAGTACTTC.

As for this clone: This same CDR3 is encoded by further DNA sequences in the sample. The V and J genes are TRBV28 and TRBJ2-7; 7 nucleotides match TRBD1. The CDR3 contains 13 residues. From germline, CDR1 is MDHEN and CDR2 SYDVKM. J gave up 2 bases and V 5 bases, and 3 bases lay outside the gene matches. The CDR3 sequence is CASSRQGTYEQYF. In nucleotides, the CDR3 is TGTGCCAGCAGTCGACAGGGAACCTACGAGCAGTACTTC.

V is TRBV7-2 and J is TRBJ1-1, with TRBD1 identical over 10 bases. Looked up from germline, CDR1 is SGHTA and CDR2 is FQGNSA. The ends lost 3 bases at V and 10 bases at J; junction bases unmatched: 5. This CDR3 is built from 13 residues. CDR3 coding DNA: TGTGCCAGCAGCTTTCCGGGACAGGGGACAGCTTTCTTT. It translates to CASSFPGQGTAFF.

This clone was observed a few times. Here the CDR3 DNA reads TGCGCCAGCAGCTTGGGGGGGACAGGGAGCTCCTACGAGCAGTACTTC. It codes for CASSLGGTGSSYEQYF. This chain uses TRBV5-1 with TRBJ2-7; 9 nucleotides align to TRBD1. Trimming at V came to 0 bases and at J to 0 bases, leaving 4 bases not matched to a gene. Germline values: CDR1 SGHRS, CDR2 YFSETQ. The CDR3 is 16 amino acids.

The V gene is TRBV2, the J gene TRBJ1-4, with 11 bases matching TRBD1. Germline CDR1 is SNHLY and CDR2 is FYNNEI. The V segment lost 6 bases and the J segment 6 bases; nucleotides outside the gene matches: 12. This CDR3 is built from 17 residues. CDR3 sequence: CASRSRDRGYGDEKLFF. The CDR3 DNA follows: TGTGCCAGCAGGTCCCGGGACAGGGGGTATGGAGATGAAAAACTGTTTTTT.

The genes are TRBV18 and TRBJ2-7; 8 positions agree with TRBD1. The CDR3 contains 15 residues. Per the germline V gene, CDR1 is KGHSH and CDR2 is LQKENI. With V trimmed by 3 bases and J by 4 bases, 8 bases remained unmatched. The CDR3 spells CASSPPQTGAYEQYF. In DNA form, the CDR3 reads TGTGCCAGCTCACCCCCTCAGACAGGGGCTTACGAGCAGTACTTC.

The gene calls are TRBV7-2 and TRBJ2-7; D is perhaps TRBD2 (6 bases). V gave up 2 bases and J gave up 3 bases, with 14 bases separating them. This CDR3 spans 15 amino acids. Germline CDR1 is SGHTA and CDR2 is FQGNSA. The CDR3 protein is CASSLTGGTNYEQYF. The CDR3 region has the DNA TGTGCCAGCAGCTTAACGGGCGGGACCAACTACGAGCAGTACTTC.

The chain combines TRBV28 with TRBJ1-1, with D hard to call. Germline CDR1 MDHEN, CDR2 SYDVKM. This CDR3 comprises 14 residues. V lost 5 bases and J lost 0, with 10 bases in between. The CDR3 DNA reads as TGTGCCAGCAGTAACCACGGGATGAACACTGAAGCTTTCTTT. It encodes CASSNHGMNTEAFF.

Only one count was recorded for this clone. J is TRBJ1-3 and V is TRBV5-4; D is uncertain. The CDR3 sequence is 12 residues long. Germline V gene data show CDR1 as SGHNT and CDR2 as YYREEE (reference sequence). Trimming pared 3 bases from V and 4 bases from J, leaving 5 bases between. In DNA, the CDR3 is TGTGCCAGCAGCTCACAGGGAAACACCATATATTTT. Its protein product is CASSSQGNTIYF.

The chain employs TRBV6-5 and TRBJ2-5; 9 positions agree with TRBD2. This CDR3 is built from 14 residues. CDR1 is MNHEY and CDR2 is SVGAGI in the germline V gene. J lost 0 bases, V lost 8 bases, and 4 bases had no gene match. CDR3 bases: TGTGCCAGCTTAGCGGGAGTGGACCAAGAGACCCAGTACTTC. Residues: CASLAGVDQETQYF.

J is TRBJ2-3 and V is TRBV28, with D possibly being TRBD2 (6 bases). This CDR3 comprises 12 residues. CDR1 MDHEN and CDR2 SYDVKM come from the germline V gene. V lost 6 bases, J lost 7 bases, and 11 bases lay in between. The CDR3 spells CASSRRGHTQYF. The CDR3 nucleotides read TGTGCCAGCAGCCGGAGGGGTCATACGCAGTATTTT.

The J gene is TRBJ2-2, the V gene TRBV6-5, with D maybe TRBD1 (6 bases). Germline V gene data show CDR1 as MNHEY and CDR2 as SVGAGI. The length of the CDR3 is 14 residues. Deletions cut 6 bases from V and 7 bases from J, with 15 bases between. CDR3 amino acids: CASRPAGQNGELFF. CDR3 DNA: TGTGCCAGCAGGCCCGCCGGACAGAACGGGGAGCTGTTTTTT.

This chain uses TRBV23-1 with TRBJ2-7; 7 bases line up with TRBD1. TRBV23-1 is treated as an ORF (open reading frame) with a function not yet certain. V gave up 7 bases and J gave up 1 base; unmatched junction bases: 10. The CDR3 length is 15 residues. The CDR3 region is CASTKPGQRSYEQYF. The CDR3 coding sequence is TGCGCCAGCACGAAGCCGGGACAGAGGTCCTACGAGCAGTACTTC.

This chain connects TRBV5-1 to TRBJ1-2; 8 nucleotides line up with TRBD1. The CDR3 is made up of 13 amino acids. Per germline, CDR1 SGHRS and CDR2 YFSETQ. The trim removed 0 bases at V and 6 bases at J, leaving 1 base unmatched. The CDR3 loop is CASSLATGDGYTF. CDR3 bases: TGCGCCAGCAGCTTGGCGACAGGGGATGGCTACACCTTC.

The DNA for the CDR3 is TGTGCCAGCAGTTTGCAGAGCGGAACCACAGATACGCAGTATTTT. Amino acids: CASSLQSGTTDTQYF. The chain joins TRBV27 to TRBJ2-3, with D tentatively TRBD2 (5 bases). V was cut by 3 bases and J by 2 bases, with 12 bases left in between. Germline V CDR1 and CDR2: MNHEY, SMNVEV (reference sequence). This CDR3 is built from 15 residues.

V is TRBV18 and J is TRBJ2-7, with a tentative D call TRBD2 (6 bases). The CDR3 is 11 residues long. Per the germline V gene, CDR1 is KGHSH and CDR2 is LQKENI. V shed 3 bases and J shed 11 bases, with 11 bases lying between them. The CDR3 here is CASSPGGDEYF. The CDR3 DNA is TGTGCCAGCTCACCGGGAGGTGACGAGTACTTC.

The sample holds one count of this clone. V usage is TRBV14 and J usage is TRBJ2-3, with TRBD1 as a possible D gene (6 bases). CDR3 length: 14 residues. V lost 4 bases, J lost 1 base, and 9 bases lay in between. CDR1 and CDR2 (germline): SGHDN, FVKESK. The CDR3 DNA is TGTGCCAGCAGCCCGCAGGGGCGCACAGATACGCAGTATTTT. Encoded protein: CASSPQGRTDTQYF.

The rearrangement uses TRBV28 and TRBJ2-3, with 7 bases identical to TRBD2. The CDR3 is made up of 18 amino acids. Germline trimming cut 3 bases from V and 3 bases from J; bases unmatched to any gene: 15. CDR1 and CDR2 from the germline V gene are MDHEN and SYDVKM. The CDR3 DNA follows: TGTGCCAGCAGTTTCAAAGGTCGTGACGGGGAGGGTACAGATACGCAGTATTTT. Amino acid sequence: CASSFKGRDGEGTDTQYF.

The chain links TRBV12-3 or TRBV12-4 to TRBJ1-2; D is unresolved. This CDR3 spans 12 amino acids. The V and J ends lost 6 bases and 0 bases respectively, with 5 bases between them. The DNA for the CDR3 is TGTGCCAGCAGCAATTCTAACTATGGCTACACCTTC. Its translation: CASSNSNYGYTF.

This sequence joins TRBV10-3 and TRBJ1-2; 7 bases line up with TRBD1. After removal of 2 bases from V and 3 bases from J, the junction contained 3 bases not matched to a gene. CDR1 and CDR2 (germline): ENHRY, SYGVKD. The CDR3 runs to 14 residues. This CDR3 is CAISELGQDYGYTF. The CDR3 DNA reads TGTGCCATCAGTGAGCTAGGACAGGACTATGGCTACACCTTC.

The chain uses TRBV12-3 or TRBV12-4 and TRBJ1-5; the D is unclear. Trimming left V 3 bases short and J 6 bases short, with 9 bases between. The CDR3 is made up of 13 amino acids. The CDR3 coding sequence is TGTGCCAGCAGTTTTCAGGTCCCTCAGCCCCAGCATTTT. Amino acids: CASSFQVPQPQHF.

Regarding this clone: Germline and junction disagree at one end, which may indicate a read error. The V and J genes are TRBV28 and TRBJ1-2, with D perhaps matching TRBD1 (5 bases). Germline V gene lookup returns CDR1 MDHEN and CDR2 SYDVKM. The CDR3 runs to 14 residues. In DNA, the CDR3 is TGTGCCAGCAGGCCAGAGGCATACTCTCAGGGCAGCGACTTC. As protein: CASRPEAYSQGSDF.

This sequence joins TRBV3-1 (or the pseudogene TRBV3-2) and TRBJ2-2, with D possibly matching TRBD1 (5 bases). The germline CDR1 and CDR2 sequences are LGHDT and YNNKEL (reference sequence). The CDR3 loop spans 15 amino acids. The ends were cut back, 4 bases at V and 5 bases at J, with 14 bases in the middle. The CDR3 is CASSRRALGTGELFF. In DNA form, the CDR3 reads TGTGCCAGCAGCCGCAGGGCCCTAGGGACCGGGGAGCTGTTTTTT.

The V call is TRBV5-1, the J call TRBJ2-5, with D maybe TRBD1 (6 bases). The CDR3 is 16 residues long. Germline assignment: CDR1 SGHRS and CDR2 YFSETQ. V lost 0 bases to trimming and J lost 2 bases, with 14 bases between them. The CDR3 reads CASSLGWGHPQETQYF. CDR3 sequence (DNA): TGCGCCAGCAGCTTGGGGTGGGGGCATCCACAAGAGACCCAGTACTTC.